This TCR beta chain appears in the sequencing data of a study of monozygotic twins with inflammatory bowel disease. The CDR3 spans 16 residues. Germline assignment: CDR1 SEHNR and CDR2 FQNEAQ (reference sequence). The TCR libraries each used total RNA (roughly 4,000 ng per library). Incorporation of UMIs carrying a 6-nucleotide sample barcode was performed by template switching. TCRdb reprocessed the 5' RACE reads, keeping one entry per CDR3 protein, no DNA. This sample's table reports nearly 450,000 distinct CDR3 sequences. Whole-study findings and limits: Telling different T cell subtypes apart from each other was not possible.

On this clonotype itself: What it binds is unknown.

The clonotype was recovered from a human donor with ulcerative colitis or Crohn's disease, or a healthy co-twin of an affected twin (not recorded which). This chain links TRBV7-9 with TRBJ1-4. Sequencing input: blood. The CDR3 is CASSLALGGENEKLFF.